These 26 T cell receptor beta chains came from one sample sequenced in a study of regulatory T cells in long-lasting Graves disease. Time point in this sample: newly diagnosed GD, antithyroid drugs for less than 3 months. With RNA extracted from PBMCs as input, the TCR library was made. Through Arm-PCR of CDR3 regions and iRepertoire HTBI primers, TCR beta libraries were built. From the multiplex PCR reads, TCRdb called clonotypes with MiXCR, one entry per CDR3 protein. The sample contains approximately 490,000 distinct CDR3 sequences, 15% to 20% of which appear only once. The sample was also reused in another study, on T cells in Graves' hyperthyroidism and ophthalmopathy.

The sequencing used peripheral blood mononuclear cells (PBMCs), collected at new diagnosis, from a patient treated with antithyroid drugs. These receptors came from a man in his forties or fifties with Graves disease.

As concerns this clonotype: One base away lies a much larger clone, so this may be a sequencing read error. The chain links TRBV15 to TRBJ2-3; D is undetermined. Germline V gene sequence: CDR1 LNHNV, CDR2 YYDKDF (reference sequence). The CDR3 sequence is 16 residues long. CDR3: CATGRDLTSLRDTQYF. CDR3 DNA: TGTGCCACCGGCAGAGATCTGACGTCACTGAGAGATACGCAGTATTTT.

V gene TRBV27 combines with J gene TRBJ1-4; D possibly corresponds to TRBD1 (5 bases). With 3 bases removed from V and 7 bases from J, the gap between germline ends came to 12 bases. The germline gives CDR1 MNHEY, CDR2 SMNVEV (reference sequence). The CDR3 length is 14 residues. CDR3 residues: CASSFKLGGEKLFF. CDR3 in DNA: TGTGCCAGCAGTTTTAAGCTTGGGGGTGAAAAACTGTTTTTT.

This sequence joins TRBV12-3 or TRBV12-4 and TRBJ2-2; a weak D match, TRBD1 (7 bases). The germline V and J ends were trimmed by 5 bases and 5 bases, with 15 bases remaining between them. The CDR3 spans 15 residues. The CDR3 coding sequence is TGTGCCAGCAGTCGAGGGGGCGCGGGAACCGGGGAGCTGTTTTTT. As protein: CASSRGGAGTGELFF.

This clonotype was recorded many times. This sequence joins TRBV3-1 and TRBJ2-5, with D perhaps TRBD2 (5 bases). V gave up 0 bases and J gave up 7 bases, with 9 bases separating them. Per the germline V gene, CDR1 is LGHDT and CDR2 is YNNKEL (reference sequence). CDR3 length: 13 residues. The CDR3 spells CASSQEEDGTQYF. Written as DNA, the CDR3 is TGTGCCAGCAGCCAAGAGGAGGACGGGACCCAGTACTTC.

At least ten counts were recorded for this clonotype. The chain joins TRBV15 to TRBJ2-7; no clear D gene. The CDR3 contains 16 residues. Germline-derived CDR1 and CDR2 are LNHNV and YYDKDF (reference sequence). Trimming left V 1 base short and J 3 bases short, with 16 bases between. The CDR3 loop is CATSRVPRNAIYEQYF. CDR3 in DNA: TGTGCCACCAGCAGAGTCCCCCGGAACGCAATCTACGAGCAGTACTTC.

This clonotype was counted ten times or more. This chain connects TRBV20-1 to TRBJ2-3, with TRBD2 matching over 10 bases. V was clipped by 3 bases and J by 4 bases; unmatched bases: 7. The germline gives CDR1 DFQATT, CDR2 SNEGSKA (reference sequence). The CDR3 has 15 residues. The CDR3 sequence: CSASALAGDADTQYF. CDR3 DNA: TGCAGTGCTAGCGCCCTAGCGGGAGATGCAGATACGCAGTATTTT.

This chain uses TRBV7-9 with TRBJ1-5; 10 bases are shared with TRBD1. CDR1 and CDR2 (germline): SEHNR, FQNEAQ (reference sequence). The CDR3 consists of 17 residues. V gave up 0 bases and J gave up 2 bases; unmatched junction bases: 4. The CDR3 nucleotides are TGTGCCAGCAGCTTAGCGACAGGGGGCTTGGGCAATCAGCCCCAGCATTTT. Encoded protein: CASSLATGGLGNQPQHF. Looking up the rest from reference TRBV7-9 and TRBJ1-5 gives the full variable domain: DTGVSQNPRHKITKRGQNVTFRCDPISEHNRLYWYRQTLGQGPEFLTYFQNEAQLEKSRLLSDRFSAERPKGSFSTLEIQRTEQGDSAMYLCASSLATGGLGNQPQHFGDGTRLSIL.

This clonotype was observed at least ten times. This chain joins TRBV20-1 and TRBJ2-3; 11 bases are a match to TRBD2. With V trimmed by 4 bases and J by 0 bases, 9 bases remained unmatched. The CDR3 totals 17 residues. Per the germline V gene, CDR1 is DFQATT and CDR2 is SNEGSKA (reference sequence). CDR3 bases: TGCAGTGCTACTCCCCTGATAGCGGGAGGGAGCACAGATACGCAGTATTTT. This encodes CSATPLIAGGSTDTQYF.

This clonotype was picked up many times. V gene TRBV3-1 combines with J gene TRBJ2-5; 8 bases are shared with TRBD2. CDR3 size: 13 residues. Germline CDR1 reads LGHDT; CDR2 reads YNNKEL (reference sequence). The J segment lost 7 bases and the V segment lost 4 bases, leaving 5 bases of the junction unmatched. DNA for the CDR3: TGTGCCAGCAGCCCTGGACTAGCTGGGACCCAGTACTTC. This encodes CASSPGLAGTQYF.

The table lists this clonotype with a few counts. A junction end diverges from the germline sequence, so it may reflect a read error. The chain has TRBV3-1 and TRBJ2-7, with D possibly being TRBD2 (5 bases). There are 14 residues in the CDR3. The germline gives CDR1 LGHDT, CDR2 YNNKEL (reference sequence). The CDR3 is CASSRMTTSYQQYF. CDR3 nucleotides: TGTGCCAGCAGCCGAATGACTACCTCCTACCAGCAGTACTTC.

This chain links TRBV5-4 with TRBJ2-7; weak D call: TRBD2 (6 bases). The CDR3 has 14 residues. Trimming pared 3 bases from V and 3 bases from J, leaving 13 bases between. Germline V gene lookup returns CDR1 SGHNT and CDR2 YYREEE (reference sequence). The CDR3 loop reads CASSSPAGNYEQYF. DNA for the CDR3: TGTGCCAGCAGCTCCCCAGCGGGTAACTACGAGCAGTACTTC.

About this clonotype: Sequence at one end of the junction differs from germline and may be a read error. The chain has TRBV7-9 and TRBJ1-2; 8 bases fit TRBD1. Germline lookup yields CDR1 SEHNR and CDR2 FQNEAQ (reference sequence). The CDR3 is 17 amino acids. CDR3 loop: CASSPGQGAWGDYGHTF. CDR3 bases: TGTGCCAGCAGCCCCGGCCAGGGGGCGTGGGGGGACTATGGCCACACCTTC.

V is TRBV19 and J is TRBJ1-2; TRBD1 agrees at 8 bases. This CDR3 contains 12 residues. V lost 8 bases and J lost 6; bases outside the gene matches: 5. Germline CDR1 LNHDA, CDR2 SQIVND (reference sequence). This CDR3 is CASRGQDHGYTF. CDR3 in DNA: TGTGCCAGTCGGGGACAGGACCATGGCTACACCTTC.

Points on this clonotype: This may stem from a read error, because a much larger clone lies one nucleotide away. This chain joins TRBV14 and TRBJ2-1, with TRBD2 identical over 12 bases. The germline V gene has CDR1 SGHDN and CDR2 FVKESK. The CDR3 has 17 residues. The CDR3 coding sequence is TGTGCCAGCGGCCAAGCACTAGCGGGAGGTAATGGGAATGAGCAGTTCTTC. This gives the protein CASGQALAGGNGNEQFF.

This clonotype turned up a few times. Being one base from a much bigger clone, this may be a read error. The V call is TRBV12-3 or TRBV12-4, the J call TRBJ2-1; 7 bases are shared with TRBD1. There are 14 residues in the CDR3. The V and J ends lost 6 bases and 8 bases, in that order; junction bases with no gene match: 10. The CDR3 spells CASRSAYTGDEQFF. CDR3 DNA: TGTGCCAGCAGGTCCGCCTACACAGGGGATGAGCAGTTCTTC.

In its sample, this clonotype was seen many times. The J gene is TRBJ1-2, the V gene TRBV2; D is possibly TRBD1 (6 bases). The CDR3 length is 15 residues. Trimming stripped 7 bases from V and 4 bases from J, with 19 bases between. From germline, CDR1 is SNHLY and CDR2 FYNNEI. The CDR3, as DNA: TGTGCCAGCAAGCTTCAGGGGTCCGAGACCTATGGCTACACCTTC. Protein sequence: CASKLQGSETYGYTF.

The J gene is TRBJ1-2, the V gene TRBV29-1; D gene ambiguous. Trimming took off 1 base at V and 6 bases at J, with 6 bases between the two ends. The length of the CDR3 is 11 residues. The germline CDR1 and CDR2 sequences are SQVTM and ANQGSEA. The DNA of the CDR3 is TGCAGCGTTGAAGGCCGGCATGGCTACACCTTC. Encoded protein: CSVEGRHGYTF. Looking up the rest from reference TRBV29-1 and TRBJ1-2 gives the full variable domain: SAVISQKPSRDICQRGTSLTIQCQVDSQVTMMFWYRQQPGQSLTLIATANQGSEATYESGFVIDKFPISRPNLTFSTLTVSNMSPEDSSIYLCSVEGRHGYTFGSGTRLTVV.

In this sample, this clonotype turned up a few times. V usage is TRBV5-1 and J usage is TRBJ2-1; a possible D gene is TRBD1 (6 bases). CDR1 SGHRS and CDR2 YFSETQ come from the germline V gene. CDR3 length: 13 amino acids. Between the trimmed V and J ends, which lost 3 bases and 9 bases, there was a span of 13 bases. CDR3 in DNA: TGCGCCAGCAGCTCGATCAGGGGATCTGAGCAGTTCTTC. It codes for CASSSIRGSEQFF. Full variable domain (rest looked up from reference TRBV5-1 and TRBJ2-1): KAGVTQTPRYLIKTRGQQVTLSCSPISGHRSVSWYQQTPGQGLQFLFEYFSETQRNKGNFPGRFSGRQFSNSRSEMNVSTLELGDSALYLCASSSIRGSEQFFGPGTRLTVL.

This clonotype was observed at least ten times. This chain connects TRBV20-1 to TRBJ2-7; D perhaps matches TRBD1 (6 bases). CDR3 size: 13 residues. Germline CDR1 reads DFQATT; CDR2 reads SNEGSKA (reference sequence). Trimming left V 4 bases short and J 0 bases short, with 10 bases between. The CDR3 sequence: CSATRDNSYEQYF. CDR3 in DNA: TGCAGTGCTACCCGGGACAACTCCTACGAGCAGTACTTC.

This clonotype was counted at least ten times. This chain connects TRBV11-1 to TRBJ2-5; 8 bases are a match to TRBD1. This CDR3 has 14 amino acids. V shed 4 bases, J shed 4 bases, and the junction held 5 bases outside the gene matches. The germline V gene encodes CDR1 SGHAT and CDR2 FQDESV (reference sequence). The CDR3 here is CASSSSRGRETQYF. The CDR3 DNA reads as TGTGCCAGCAGCTCCTCCAGGGGGCGAGAGACCCAGTACTTC.

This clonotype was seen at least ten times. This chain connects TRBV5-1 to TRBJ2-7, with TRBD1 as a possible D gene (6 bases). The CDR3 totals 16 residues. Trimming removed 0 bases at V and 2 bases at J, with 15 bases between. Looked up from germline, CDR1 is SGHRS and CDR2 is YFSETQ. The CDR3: CASSLGPNRETYEQYF. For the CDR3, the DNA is TGCGCCAGCAGCTTGGGGCCAAACAGGGAAACCTACGAGCAGTACTTC.

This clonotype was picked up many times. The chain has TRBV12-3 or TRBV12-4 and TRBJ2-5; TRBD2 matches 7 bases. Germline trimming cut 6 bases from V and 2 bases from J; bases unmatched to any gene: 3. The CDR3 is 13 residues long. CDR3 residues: CASRASGQETQYF. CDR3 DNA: TGTGCCAGCAGGGCTAGCGGACAAGAGACCCAGTACTTC.

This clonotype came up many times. In DNA, the CDR3 is TGTGCCAGCAGTTTTCAGAGACAGACCCAGTACTTC. This translates into CASSFQRQTQYF. The chain employs TRBV28 and TRBJ2-5; no clear D. The germline V gene has CDR1 MDHEN and CDR2 SYDVKM. CDR3 length: 12 residues. Trimming cost V 3 bases and J 6 bases, with 8 bases left between them.

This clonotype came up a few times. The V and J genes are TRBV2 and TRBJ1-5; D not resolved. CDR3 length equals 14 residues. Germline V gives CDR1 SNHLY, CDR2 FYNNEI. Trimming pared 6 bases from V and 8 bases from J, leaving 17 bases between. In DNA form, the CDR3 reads TGTGCCAGCAGCGAGACCTTGACCCTGAAGCCCCAGCATTTT. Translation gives CASSETLTLKPQHF.

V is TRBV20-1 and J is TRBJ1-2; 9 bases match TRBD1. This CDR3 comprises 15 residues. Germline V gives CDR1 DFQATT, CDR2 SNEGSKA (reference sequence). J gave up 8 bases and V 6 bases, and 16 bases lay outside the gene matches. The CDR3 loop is CSAEAGGQGSGGYTF. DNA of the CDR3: TGCAGTGCCGAGGCTGGCGGACAGGGGTCGGGAGGCTACACCTTC.

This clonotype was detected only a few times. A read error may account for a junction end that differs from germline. CDR3 sequence (DNA): TGCGCCGGCAGTCACAGAGGGGAGGGCTACCCCCCAGATACGCAGTATTTT. This encodes CAGSHRGEGYPPDTQYF. The genes are TRBV5-1 and TRBJ2-3; 7 nucleotides agree with TRBD2. The CDR3 has 17 residues. Germline loops: CDR1 SGHRS, CDR2 YFSETQ.